A single TCR beta chain is shown here with its context. The data stem from a study of T cells after yellow fever vaccination. Trimming at V came to 8 bases and at J to 8 bases, leaving 12 bases not matched to a gene. Germline V lookup: CDR1 SQVTM, CDR2 ANQGSEA. This CDR3 contains 13 residues. Template switching with 5'RACE generated the TCR cDNA and added a universal primer site and UMIs. TCRdb analysed the 5' RACE reads with MiXCR anew, one entry per CDR3 protein. Of hundreds of thousands of distinct CDR3 sequences listed, less than 20% are singletons. The V call is TRBV29-1, the J call TRBJ2-3, with TRBD2 identical over 8 bases. The sequencing used PBMCs, collected 5 to 6 days after the first yellow fever vaccination. The clonotype comes from a man between 18 and 35 years old who received the YFV17D yellow fever vaccine. The CDR3, as DNA: TGCAGCCACAGCAGCGGGGGTGTCGGTACGCAGTATTTT. Translating gives CSHSSGGVGTQYF.